Below, one TCR beta chain is given with its context. Its specificity is not known. The PCR used 60 Vbeta and 13 Jbeta primers. Profiling relied on immunoSEQ multiplex PCR, and the TCRdb table lists in-frame clones only, not all of them. The data contain roughly 140,000 clones, around 78% of them singletons. Germline assignment: CDR1 MNHEY and CDR2 SVGAGI. CDR3 length equals 16 residues. Trimming left V 0 bases short and J 1 base short, with 12 bases between. These data originate in a study of cytomegalovirus exposure and HLA in healthy donors. Whole-study findings and limits: Analyzed later, most CMV-associated TCR beta chains appeared HLA-restricted. Highly shared variants forming one cluster were likely a sequencing artifact. Listed as cytomegalovirus-associated were more than 150 TCR beta chains. Specificity of a few CMV-associated chains for CMV antigens was verified in vitro.

This chain joins TRBV6-5 and TRBJ1-1; unclear D gene. The source material was PBMCs. The receptor was isolated from a male donor in good health and CMV-seronegative. This CDR3 is CASSYSQSVPNTEAFF. The CDR3 DNA is TGTGCCAGCAGTTACTCACAGTCCGTCCCGAACACTGAAGCTTTCTTT.